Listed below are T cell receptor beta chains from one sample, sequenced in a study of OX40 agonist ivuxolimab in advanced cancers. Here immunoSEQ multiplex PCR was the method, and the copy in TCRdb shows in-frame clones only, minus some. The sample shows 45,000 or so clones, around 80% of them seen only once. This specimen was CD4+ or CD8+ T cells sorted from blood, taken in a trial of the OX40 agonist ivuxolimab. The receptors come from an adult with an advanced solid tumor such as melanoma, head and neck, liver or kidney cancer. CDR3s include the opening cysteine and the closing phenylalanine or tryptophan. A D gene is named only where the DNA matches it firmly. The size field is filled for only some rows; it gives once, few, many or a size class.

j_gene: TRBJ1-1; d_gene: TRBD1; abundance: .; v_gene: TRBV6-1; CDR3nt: TGTGCCAGCAGTGGAGGACAGGGGAGAGGAAGCACTGAAGCTTTCTTT; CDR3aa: CASSGGQGRGSTEAFF
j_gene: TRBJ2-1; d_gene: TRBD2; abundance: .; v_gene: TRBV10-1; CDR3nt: TGCGCCAGCAGTGAGACTAGCGGGACCAGTCAGTTCTTC; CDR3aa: CASSETSGTSQFF
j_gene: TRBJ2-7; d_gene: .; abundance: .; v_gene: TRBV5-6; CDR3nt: TGTGCCAGCAGCGCGGGACGGTTCTACGAGCAGTACTTC; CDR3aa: CASSAGRFYEQYF
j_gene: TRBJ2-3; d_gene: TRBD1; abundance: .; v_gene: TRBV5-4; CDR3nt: TGTGCCAGCAGCTTACAGGGGTTGTTAACAGATACGCAGTATTTT; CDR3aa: CASSLQGLLTDTQYF
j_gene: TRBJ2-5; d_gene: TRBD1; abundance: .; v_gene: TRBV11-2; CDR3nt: TGTGCCAGCAGCTTAATCGTCGGGACAGGGGGACAAGAGACCCAGTACTTC; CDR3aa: CASSLIVGTGGQETQYF
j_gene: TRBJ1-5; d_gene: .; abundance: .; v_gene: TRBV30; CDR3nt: TGTGCCTGGAGTGATGACAACAATCAGCCCCAGCATTTT; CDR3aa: CAWSDDNNQPQHF
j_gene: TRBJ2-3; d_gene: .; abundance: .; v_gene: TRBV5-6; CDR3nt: TGTGCCAGCAGCTTGCTGACCGGGACTCTATCAGATACGCAGTATTTT; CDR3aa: CASSLLTGTLSDTQYF
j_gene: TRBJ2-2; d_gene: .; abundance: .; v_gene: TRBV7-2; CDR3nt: TGTGCCAGCAGCTTTTCTAGAGCACAGGTGAACACCGGGGAGCTGTTTTTT; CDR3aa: CASSFSRAQVNTGELFF
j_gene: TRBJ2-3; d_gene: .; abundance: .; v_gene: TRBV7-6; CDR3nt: TGTGCCAGCAGCTTAGGGACCGGGAGTAGCACAGATACGCAGTATTTT; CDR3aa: CASSLGTGSSTDTQYF
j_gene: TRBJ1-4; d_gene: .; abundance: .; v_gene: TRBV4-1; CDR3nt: TGCGCCAGCAGCCAAGGGACAAAGGTCTATGAAAAACTGTTTTTT; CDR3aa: CASSQGTKVYEKLFF
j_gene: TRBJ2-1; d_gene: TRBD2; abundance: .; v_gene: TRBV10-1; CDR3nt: TGCGCCAGCTCTAGCGGACCCTCCTACAATGAGCAGTTCTTC; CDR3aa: CASSSGPSYNEQFF
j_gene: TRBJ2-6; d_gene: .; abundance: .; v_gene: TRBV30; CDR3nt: TGTGCCTGGAGTGTACGATCCCAGAGGGCCAACGTCCTGACTTTC; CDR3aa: CAWSVRSQRANVLTF
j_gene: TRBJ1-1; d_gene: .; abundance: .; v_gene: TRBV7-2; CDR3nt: TGTGCCAGCAGCTTACAGAACACTGAAGCTTTCTTT; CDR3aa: CASSLQNTEAFF
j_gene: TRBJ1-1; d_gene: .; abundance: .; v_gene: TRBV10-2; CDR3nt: TGCGCCAGCAGTGATGGGACTGCAGCATTGAACACTGAAGCTTTCTTT; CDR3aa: CASSDGTAALNTEAFF
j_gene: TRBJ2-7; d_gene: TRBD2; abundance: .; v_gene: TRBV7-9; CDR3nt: TGTGCCAGCAGCTTAGAGGGGGCTAGCGGGAGCTACGAGCAGTACTTC; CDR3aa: CASSLEGASGSYEQYF
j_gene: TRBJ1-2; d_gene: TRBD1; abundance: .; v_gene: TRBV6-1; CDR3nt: TGTGCCAGCAGTGAAGCGTCGGGACAGGGTGTCTATGGCTACACCTTC; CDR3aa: CASSEASGQGVYGYTF
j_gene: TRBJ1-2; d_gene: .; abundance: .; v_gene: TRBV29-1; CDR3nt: TGCAGCGCGGGCCACAGGGATAGGGATGGCTACACCTTC; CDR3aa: CSAGHRDRDGYTF
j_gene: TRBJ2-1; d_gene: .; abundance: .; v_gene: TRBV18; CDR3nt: TGTGCCAGCTCACCCCGGGGAGGGGGTTCCTACAATGAGCAGTTCTTC; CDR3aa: CASSPRGGGSYNEQFF
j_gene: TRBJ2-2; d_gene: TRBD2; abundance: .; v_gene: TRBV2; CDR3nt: TGTGCCAGCAAGGGACTAACGAACACCGGGGAGCTGTTTTTT; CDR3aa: CASKGLTNTGELFF
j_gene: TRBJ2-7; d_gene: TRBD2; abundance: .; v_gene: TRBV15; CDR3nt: TGTGCCACCAGCAGGGCGGGGGGTTCAAAGGAGCAGTACTTC; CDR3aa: CATSRAGGSKEQYF
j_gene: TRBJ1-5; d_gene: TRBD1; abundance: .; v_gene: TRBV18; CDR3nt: TGTGCCAGCTCCCTCCACAGGACAGGGGGCAACGGCAATCAGCCCCAGCATTTT; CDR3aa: CASSLHRTGGNGNQPQHF
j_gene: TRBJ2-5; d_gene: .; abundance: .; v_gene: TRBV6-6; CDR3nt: TGTGCCAGCAGTGATGCGGGACCCGCGGGAGAGACCCAGTACTTC; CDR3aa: CASSDAGPAGETQYF
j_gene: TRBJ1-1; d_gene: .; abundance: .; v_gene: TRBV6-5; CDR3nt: TGTGCCAGCAGGCCTAATGAGGGGGGAACTGAAGCTTTCTTT; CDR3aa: CASRPNEGGTEAFF
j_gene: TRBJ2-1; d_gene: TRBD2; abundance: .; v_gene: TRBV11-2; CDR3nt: TGTGCCAGCAGCTTAGGGGGGGGATACAATGAGCAGTTCTTC; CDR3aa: CASSLGGGYNEQFF
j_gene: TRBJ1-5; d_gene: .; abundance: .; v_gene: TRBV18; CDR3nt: TGTGCCAGCTCACCTTCGGGGGAAAGTGAGCCCCAGCATTTT; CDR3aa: CASSPSGESEPQHF
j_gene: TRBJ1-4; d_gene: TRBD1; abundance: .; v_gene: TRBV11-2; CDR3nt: TGTGCCAGCAGCAGGGACAGGTTGGGGGAAAAACTGTTTTTT; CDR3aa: CASSRDRLGEKLFF
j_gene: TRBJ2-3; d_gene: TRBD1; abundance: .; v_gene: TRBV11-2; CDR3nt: TGTGCCAGCAGCTTAGGTACAGGGGGGGATACGCAGTATTTT; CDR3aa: CASSLGTGGDTQYF
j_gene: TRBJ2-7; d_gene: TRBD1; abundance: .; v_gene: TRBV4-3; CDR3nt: TGCGCCAGCAGCCAAGGACAGGGGTTATACGAGCAGTACTTC; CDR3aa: CASSQGQGLYEQYF
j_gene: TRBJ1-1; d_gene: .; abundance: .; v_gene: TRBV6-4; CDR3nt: TGTGCCAGCACCCTCGGGGACACTGAAGCTTTCTTT; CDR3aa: CASTLGDTEAFF
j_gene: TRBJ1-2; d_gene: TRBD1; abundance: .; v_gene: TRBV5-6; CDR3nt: TGTGCCAGCAGCTTATGGACAGGGCGCTACTATGGCTACACCTTC; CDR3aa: CASSLWTGRYYGYTF
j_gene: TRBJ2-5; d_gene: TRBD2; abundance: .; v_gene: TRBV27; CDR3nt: TGTGCCAGCAGTCCCGGACTAGCGGGAGTCTTAGAGACCCAGTACTTC; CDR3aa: CASSPGLAGVLETQYF
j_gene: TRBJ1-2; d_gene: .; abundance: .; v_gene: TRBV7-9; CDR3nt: TGTGCCAGCAGCGCACGGGACAAGACGTTCGGTGGCTACACCTTC; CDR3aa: CASSARDKTFGGYTF
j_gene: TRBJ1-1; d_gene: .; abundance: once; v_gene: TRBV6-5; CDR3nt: TGTGCCAGCAGTTACTCAGGGTTCACTGAAGCTTTCTTT; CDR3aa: CASSYSGFTEAFF
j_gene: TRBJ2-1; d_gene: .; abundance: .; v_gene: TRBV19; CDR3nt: TGTGCCAGTAGTCTCGGACCCGACAATGAGCAGTTCTTC; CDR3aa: CASSLGPDNEQFF
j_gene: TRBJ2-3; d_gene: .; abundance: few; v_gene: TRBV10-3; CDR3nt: TGTGCCATCAGTGAGTTTACTAGCACAGATACGCAGTATTTT; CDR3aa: CAISEFTSTDTQYF
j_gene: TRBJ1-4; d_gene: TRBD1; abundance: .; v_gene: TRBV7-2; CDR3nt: TGTGCCAGCAGCCAGAACACAGGGGGGGATGAAAAACTGTTTTTT; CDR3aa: CASSQNTGGDEKLFF
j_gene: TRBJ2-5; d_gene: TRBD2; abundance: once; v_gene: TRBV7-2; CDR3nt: TGTGCCAGCGGGGGACTAGCGGGATCGGGGGAGACCCAGTACTTC; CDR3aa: CASGGLAGSGETQYF
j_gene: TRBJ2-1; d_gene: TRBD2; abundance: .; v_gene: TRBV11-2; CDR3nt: TGTGCCAGCAGCTTAGATCCCCCACTAGCGGGAGAGGGTGAGCAGTTCTTC; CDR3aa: CASSLDPPLAGEGEQFF
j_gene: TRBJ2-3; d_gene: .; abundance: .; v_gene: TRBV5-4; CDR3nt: TGTGCCAGCAGCTTGGCAGGGGCCGGCACAGATACGCAGTATTTT; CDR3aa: CASSLAGAGTDTQYF
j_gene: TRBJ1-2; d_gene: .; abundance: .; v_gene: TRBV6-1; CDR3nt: TGTGCCAGCAGTCCCTCGGTGGGGGAGGCCTATGGCTACACCTTC; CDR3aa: CASSPSVGEAYGYTF
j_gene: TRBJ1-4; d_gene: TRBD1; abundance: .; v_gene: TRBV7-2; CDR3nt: TGTGCCAGCAGCTTAGTGTCTCAGGGGGGAAATGAAAAACTGTTTTTT; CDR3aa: CASSLVSQGGNEKLFF
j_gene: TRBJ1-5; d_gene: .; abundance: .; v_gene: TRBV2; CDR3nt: TGTGCCAGCAGTGGGAACAGGGAAGGACAGCCCCAGCATTTT; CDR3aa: CASSGNREGQPQHF
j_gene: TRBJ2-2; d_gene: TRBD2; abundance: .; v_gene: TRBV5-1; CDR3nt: TGCGCCAGCAGCTTGAATAGCGGGAGTCCCGGGGAGCTGTTTTTT; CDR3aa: CASSLNSGSPGELFF
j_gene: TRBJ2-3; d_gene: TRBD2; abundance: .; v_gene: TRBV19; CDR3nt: TGTGCCAGTAGTCCCGGGACTAGCGGGAGGAGGGGGACGACAGATACGCAGTATTTT; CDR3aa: CASSPGTSGRRGTTDTQYF
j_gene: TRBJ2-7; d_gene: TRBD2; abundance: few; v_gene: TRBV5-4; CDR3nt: TGTGCCAGCAGCGGAGGACGGACTAGCGGGCACGAGCAGTACTTC; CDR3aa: CASSGGRTSGHEQYF
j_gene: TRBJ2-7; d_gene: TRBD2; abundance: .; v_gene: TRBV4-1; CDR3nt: TGCGCCAGCAGCCAAGAGGGCGGGAGGCGGGATTACGAGCAGTACTTC; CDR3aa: CASSQEGGRRDYEQYF
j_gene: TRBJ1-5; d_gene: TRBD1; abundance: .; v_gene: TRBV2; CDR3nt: TGTGCCAGCAGTAGCGCCGGGACAGTCAATCAGCCCCAGCATTTT; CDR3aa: CASSSAGTVNQPQHF
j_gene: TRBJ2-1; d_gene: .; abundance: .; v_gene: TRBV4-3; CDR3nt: TGCGCCAGCAGCGCTCTTGGCAGGGGATCCTACAATGAGCAGTTCTTC; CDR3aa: CASSALGRGSYNEQFF
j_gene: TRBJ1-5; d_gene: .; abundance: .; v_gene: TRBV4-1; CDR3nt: TGCGCCAGCGGATGGGGGCAGGGTGACAATCAGCCCCAGCATTTT; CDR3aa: CASGWGQGDNQPQHF
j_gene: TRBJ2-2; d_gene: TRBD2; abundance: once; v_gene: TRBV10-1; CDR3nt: TGCGCCAGCAGCCCGACGAGCGGGGGCGGGACCGGGGAGCTGTTTTTT; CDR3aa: CASSPTSGGGTGELFF
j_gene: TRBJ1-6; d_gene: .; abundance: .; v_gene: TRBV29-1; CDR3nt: TGCAGCGTTGGGAAAGATTATAATTCACCCCTCCACTTT; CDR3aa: CSVGKDYNSPLHF
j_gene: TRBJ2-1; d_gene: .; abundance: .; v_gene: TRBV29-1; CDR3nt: TGCAGCGTTGAGGGGGCTAGCGGAGTCCCGTTCTTC; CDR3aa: CSVEGASGVPFF